A selection of T cell receptor beta chains follows, all from one sample in a study of CD8+CD57+ T cells in acquired aplastic anemia. TCRdb passed the reads through MiXCR, listing each CDR3 protein once. The sample carries about 71,000 distinct CDR3 sequences, 54% recorded once. The specimen was sorted CD4+, CD8+, or CD8+CD57+ T cells (not recorded which) from PBMCs. The receptors originated from a human donor in good health, serving as a control. The CDR3 runs from the conserved cysteine through the conserved F or W. D genes are given only for firm matches. Size tells how often a clone was seen (once, few, many) or the class of an expanded clone, and some rows leave it out.

TRBJ1-6 | . | TRBD1 | TRBV5-1 | TGCGCCAGTAGCGTACCGACAGGGGGGCCGCCCCTCCACTTT | CASSVPTGGPPLHF
TRBJ2-7 | . | . | TRBV29-1 | TGCAGCGTTGGCGACGGAACCTACGAGCAGTACTTC | CSVGDGTYEQYF
TRBJ2-5 | . | . | TRBV12-3/TRBV12-4 | TGTGCCAGCAGTTTGGACGGTCCCAGTGAGGCCCAGTACTTC | CASSLDGPSEAQYF
TRBJ2-2 | . | . | TRBV29-1 | TGCAGCGTTGAGTGGGCAGGGGGAGGAACCGGGGAGCTGTTTTTT | CSVEWAGGGTGELFF
TRBJ2-7 | many | TRBD2 | TRBV14 | TGTGCCAGCAGCCAAGCCCCCAGCGGGGGAAACACCTACGAGCAGTACTTC | CASSQAPSGGNTYEQYF
TRBJ1-1 | many | TRBD1 | TRBV27 | TGTGCCAGCAGTTTAGGGGGACAGGGTGAAGCTTTCTTT | CASSLGGQGEAFF
TRBJ1-6 | . | . | TRBV2 | TGTGCCAGCGGACAGCCGGAATATAATTCACCCCTCCACTTT | CASGQPEYNSPLHF
TRBJ2-1 | many | . | TRBV6-2/TRBV6-3 | TGTGCCAGCAGTTATTCCACCGGGGGGACAAAATACAATGAGCAGTTCTTC | CASSYSTGGTKYNEQFF
TRBJ1-2 | . | . | TRBV2 | TGTGCCGGCCGCCCTCGGGAGGGGGCTAACTATGGCTACACCTTC | CAGRPREGANYGYTF
TRBJ1-2 | . | . | TRBV20-1 | TGCAGTGCCCGAGCTGGCTCGGCGGGAACCTTC | CSARAGSAGTF
TRBJ2-3 | . | . | TRBV29-1 | TGCAGCGTTGTCGCTGGCACAGATACGCAGTATTTT | CSVVAGTDTQYF
TRBJ2-1 | many | . | TRBV6-5 | TGTGCCAGCAGTTCCCACCGGATGGGGGAGCAGTTCTTC | CASSSHRMGEQFF
TRBJ2-3 | . | TRBD1 | TRBV19 | TGTGCCAGTAGTACCCAGCCATTGACAGGGATTCTTGATACGCAGTATTTT | CASSTQPLTGILDTQYF
TRBJ1-2 | many | . | TRBV19 | TGTGCCAGTAAAGGGGGGGGGTTGACCTTC | CASKGGGLTF
TRBJ1-1 | . | . | TRBV25-1 | TGTGCCAGCAGTGAATTTGAAGAAACTTTCTTT | CASSEFEETFF
TRBJ1-4 | . | TRBD1 | TRBV25-1 | TGTGCCAGCATCCCCGGGACAGGGGACTGGATGGATGAAAAACTGTTTTTT | CASIPGTGDWMDEKLFF
TRBJ2-7 | . | . | TRBV2 | TGTGCCAGCAGTGACCGACAGTACTACGAGCAGTACTTC | CASSDRQYYEQYF
TRBJ1-3 | . | . | TRBV28 | TGTGCCAGCAAGTTATACGGCAGGGATGGAAACACCATATATTTT | CASKLYGRDGNTIYF
TRBJ2-1 | . | . | TRBV15 | TGTGCCACCAGCAGAGCGACCCCTGGGCATGAGCAGTTCTTC | CATSRATPGHEQFF
TRBJ2-7 | . | . | TRBV10-3 | TGTGCCATCAGTGAGGCCCCCTACGAGCAGTACTTC | CAISEAPYEQYF
TRBJ1-6 | . | TRBD1 | TRBV15 | TGTGCCACCAGCAGAGGGGACAGCAATTCACCCCTCCACTTT | CATSRGDSNSPLHF
TRBJ2-2 | . | . | TRBV5-6 | TGTGCCAGCGGCCCCGGACCTTCCGGGGAGCTGTTTTTT | CASGPGPSGELFF
TRBJ2-1 | many | . | TRBV30 | TGTGTCCTCAACAATGAGCAGTTCTTC | CVLNNEQFF
TRBJ2-7 | many | TRBD1 | TRBV27 | TGTGCCACCTCACTGGACAGGTTAGGCTCCAGCGACGAGCAGTACTTC | CATSLDRLGSSDEQYF
TRBJ1-2 | many | . | TRBV6-4 | TGTGCCAGCAGTGACTCGAGGACCTCTGGGGGCTACACCTTC | CASSDSRTSGGYTF
TRBJ1-2 | many | . | TRBV4-2 | TGTGCCAGCAGCCAAGCCCTGGGGCAGGCCTATGGCTACACCTTC | CASSQALGQAYGYTF
TRBJ2-7 | once | TRBD2 | TRBV2 | TGTGCCAGCACTTGGACTAGCGGGAGCCGGGGAGCCTACGAGCAGTACTTC | CASTWTSGSRGAYEQYF
TRBJ1-2 | . | . | TRBV7-9 | TGTGCCAGCAGCTCGAACGTGATCGGTGGCTACACCTTC | CASSSNVIGGYTF
TRBJ2-1 | few | . | TRBV2 | TGTGCCAGCAGTGAAGATGGGGACAAACTGTGGGACAATGAGCAGTTCTTC | CASSEDGDKLWDNEQFF
TRBJ2-6 | . | . | TRBV9 | TGTGCCAGCAGCGGAGGTTCCGGGGCCAACGTCCTGACTTTC | CASSGGSGANVLTF
TRBJ2-7 | . | . | TRBV10-3 | TGTGCCATCAGGGGGGGCGGGGGTATAAACGAGCAGTACTTC | CAIRGGGGINEQYF
TRBJ2-3 | once | TRBD2 | TRBV7-3 | TGTGCCAGCAGCTTAGGGACTAGCGGGGGCCAGTATTTT | CASSLGTSGGQYF
TRBJ1-3 | . | . | TRBV25-1 | TGTGCCAGCAGTGAATTGACTGGAAACACCATATATTTT | CASSELTGNTIYF
TRBJ1-2 | . | . | TRBV24-1 | TGTGCCACCAGTGTTGGTTCGGACAGCTATGGCTACACCTTC | CATSVGSDSYGYTF
TRBJ2-3 | . | TRBD2 | TRBV20-1 | TGCAGTGCTAGAGTAGCGGGAGATACGCAGTATTTT | CSARVAGDTQYF
TRBJ2-6 | . | . | TRBV7-8 | TGTGCCAGCAGACCGTCTGGGGCCAACGTCCTGACTTTC | CASRPSGANVLTF
TRBJ1-2 | . | . | TRBV29-1 | TGCAGCGTTAATCAGGGACTCTATGGCTACACCTTC | CSVNQGLYGYTF
TRBJ2-7 | once | TRBD2 | TRBV7-8 | TGTGCCAGCAGCTTGCTAGCGGGGCGCTACGAGCAGTACTTC | CASSLLAGRYEQYF
TRBJ2-3 | . | . | TRBV5-1 | TGCGCCAGCAGCTTAGGAGGGGGCCTTCTGGGTACGCAGTATTTT | CASSLGGGLLGTQYF
TRBJ1-2 | . | . | TRBV14 | TGTGCCAGCAGCCAAGCTAACTATGGCTACACCTTC | CASSQANYGYTF
TRBJ2-5 | . | . | TRBV7-9 | TGTGCCAGCAGCCCAGTGGAGACCCAGTACTTC | CASSPVETQYF
TRBJ2-3 | many | TRBD2 | TRBV5-6 | TGTGCCAGCAGCTTGGAACTAGCGGGGTACACAGATACGCAGTATTTT | CASSLELAGYTDTQYF
TRBJ1-1 | . | TRBD1 | TRBV5-1 | TGCGCCAGCAGCTTGGCCGGGACAGGGGGCCGGAACACTGAAGCTTTCTTT | CASSLAGTGGRNTEAFF
TRBJ1-1 | many | . | TRBV5-1 | TGCGCCAGCAGCTTGGCGGGACAAGTGAACACTGAAGCTTTCTTT | CASSLAGQVNTEAFF
TRBJ2-7 | . | . | TRBV6-4 | TGTGCCAGCAGTGTCTGGCGGACGTACGAGCAGTACTTC | CASSVWRTYEQYF
TRBJ2-6 | . | . | TRBV19 | TGTGCCAGTAAAACACCGGGGGCCAACGTCCTGACTTTC | CASKTPGANVLTF
TRBJ1-3 | . | . | TRBV7-3 | TGTGCCAGCAGCTCCGGAGTTGGAAACACCATATATTTT | CASSSGVGNTIYF
TRBJ2-7 | once | . | TRBV20-1 | TGCAGTGCTAGTACGTGGGACGGATCCTACGAGCAGTACTTC | CSASTWDGSYEQYF
TRBJ2-2 | . | . | TRBV14 | TGTGCCAGCAGCCAGGGTCCCCAGGGCTGTGCGAACACCGGGGAGCTGTTTTTT | CASSQGPQGCANTGELFF
TRBJ1-5 | few | . | TRBV20-1 | TGCAGTGCTAGAGGGGGAACGGATAGCAATCAGCCCCAGCATTTT | CSARGGTDSNQPQHF
TRBJ1-6 | once | . | TRBV19 | TGTGCCAGTAGGCCGGGGGCTCTGACTTCACCCCTCCACTTT | CASRPGALTSPLHF
TRBJ1-5 | . | . | TRBV20-1 | TGCAGTGCTAGAGAGCCCCGTGAGGGCAATCAGCCCCAGCATTTT | CSAREPREGNQPQHF
TRBJ1-3 | . | . | TRBV25-1 | TGTGCCAGCAGTGGCGCCGCCTCTGGAAACACCATATATTTT | CASSGAASGNTIYF
TRBJ1-1 | . | . | TRBV7-8 | TGTGCCAGCAGCTCCGGTCGGGAGGTGGCTTTCTTT | CASSSGREVAFF